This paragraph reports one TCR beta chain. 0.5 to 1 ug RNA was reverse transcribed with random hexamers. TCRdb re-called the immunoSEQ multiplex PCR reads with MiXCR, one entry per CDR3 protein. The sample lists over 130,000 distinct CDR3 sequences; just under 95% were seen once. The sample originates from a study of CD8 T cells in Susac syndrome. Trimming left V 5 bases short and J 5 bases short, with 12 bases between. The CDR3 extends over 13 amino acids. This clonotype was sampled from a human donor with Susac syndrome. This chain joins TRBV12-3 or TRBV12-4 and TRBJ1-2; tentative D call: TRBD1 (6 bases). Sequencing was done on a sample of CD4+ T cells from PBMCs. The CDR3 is CASSPAQGYGYTF. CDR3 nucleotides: TGTGCCAGCAGTCCGGCACAGGGTTATGGCTACACCTTC.